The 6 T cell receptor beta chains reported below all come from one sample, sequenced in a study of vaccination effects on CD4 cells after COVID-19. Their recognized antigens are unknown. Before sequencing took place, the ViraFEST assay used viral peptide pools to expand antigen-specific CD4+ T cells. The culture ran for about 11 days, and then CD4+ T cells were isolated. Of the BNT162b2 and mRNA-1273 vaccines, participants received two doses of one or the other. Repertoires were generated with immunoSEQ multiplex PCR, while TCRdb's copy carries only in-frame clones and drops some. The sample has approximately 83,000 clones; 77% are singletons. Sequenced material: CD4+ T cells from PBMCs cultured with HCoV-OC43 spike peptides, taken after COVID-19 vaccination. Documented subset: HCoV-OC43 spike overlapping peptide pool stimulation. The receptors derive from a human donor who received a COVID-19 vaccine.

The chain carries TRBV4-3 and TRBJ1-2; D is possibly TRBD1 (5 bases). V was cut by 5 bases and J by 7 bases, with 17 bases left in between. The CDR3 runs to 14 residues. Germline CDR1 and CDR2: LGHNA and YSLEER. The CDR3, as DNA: TGCGCCAGCAGCTCTCAGGGAGGTTTTGGTGGCTACACCTTC. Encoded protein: CASSSQGGFGGYTF.

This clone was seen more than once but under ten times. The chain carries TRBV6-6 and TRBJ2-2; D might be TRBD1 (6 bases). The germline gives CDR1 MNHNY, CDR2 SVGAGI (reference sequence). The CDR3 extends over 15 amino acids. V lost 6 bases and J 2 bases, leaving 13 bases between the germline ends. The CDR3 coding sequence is TGTGCCAGCAGCCTTGACAGGCAAAACACCGGGGAGCTGTTTTTT. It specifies CASSLDRQNTGELFF.

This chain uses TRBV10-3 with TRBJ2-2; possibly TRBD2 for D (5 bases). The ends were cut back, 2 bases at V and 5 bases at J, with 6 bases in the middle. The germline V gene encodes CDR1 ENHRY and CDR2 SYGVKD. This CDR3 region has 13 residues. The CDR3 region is CAISEGGTGELFF. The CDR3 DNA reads TGTGCCATCAGTGAGGGCGGGACCGGGGAGCTGTTTTTT.

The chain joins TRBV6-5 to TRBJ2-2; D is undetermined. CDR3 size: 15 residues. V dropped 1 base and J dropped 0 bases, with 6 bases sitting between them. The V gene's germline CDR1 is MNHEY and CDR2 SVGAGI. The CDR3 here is CASSYWRTNTGELFF. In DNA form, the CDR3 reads TGTGCCAGCAGTTACTGGAGAACGAACACCGGGGAGCTGTTTTTT.

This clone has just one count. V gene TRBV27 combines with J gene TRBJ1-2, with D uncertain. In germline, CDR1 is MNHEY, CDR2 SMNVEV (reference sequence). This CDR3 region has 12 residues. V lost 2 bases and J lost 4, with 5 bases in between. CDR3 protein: CASSLRGYGYTF. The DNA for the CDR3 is TGTGCCAGCAGTTTAAGAGGCTATGGCTACACCTTC.

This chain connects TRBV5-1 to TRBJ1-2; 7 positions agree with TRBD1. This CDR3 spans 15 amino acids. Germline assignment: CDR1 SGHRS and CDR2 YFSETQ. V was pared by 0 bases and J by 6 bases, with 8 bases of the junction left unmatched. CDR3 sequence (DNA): TGCGCCAGCAGCTTGGATACAGGGGTTGGGGATGGCTACACCTTC. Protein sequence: CASSLDTGVGDGYTF.